This passage covers 13 T cell receptor beta chains from one sample sequenced in a study of response to subunit inactivated influenza vaccine listed by TCRdb under 2018. Library creation used RT-PCR. Sequencing relied on an Illumina HiSeq 2500. TCRdb reran the public reads through fastp at Q25 and MiXCR, keeping productive beta chains. Rows are unified per CDR3 protein, each entry keeping the most common DNA and genes. Here the sample has about 300,000 distinct CDR3 sequences; around a fifth occur a single time. The ten largest clones represent roughly 10% of the sample. The sequencing used PBMCs from blood, collected about 20 months after vaccination. These receptors originate from a man between 50 and 69 years old who received an inactivated influenza vaccine. Donor details come from another sample of the same person, matched by shared clones.

There are many counts of this clonotype. This sequence joins TRBV9 and TRBJ1-2; 9 nucleotides agree with TRBD1. The V and J ends lost 2 bases and 4 bases, in that order; junction bases with no gene match: 12. This CDR3 spans 17 amino acids. Germline-derived CDR1 and CDR2 are SGDLS and YYNGEE. The DNA of the CDR3 is TGTGCCAGCAGCGTCGAACAGGGGGCAGGATCTGGCTATGGCTACACCTTC. Translating gives CASSVEQGAGSGYGYTF.

This clonotype has more than one count but fewer than ten. The chain couples TRBV6-1 to TRBJ1-4; 11 bases align to TRBD1. The germline V gene has CDR1 MNHNS and CDR2 SASEGT. The CDR3 runs 16 residues. J was trimmed by 8 bases and V by 5 bases; bases with no gene match: 10. CDR3 amino acids: CASSRGPGQGEEKLFF. In DNA form, the CDR3 reads TGTGCCAGCAGTAGAGGACCGGGACAGGGGGAGGAAAAACTGTTTTTT.

This clonotype was observed at least ten times. The chain recombines TRBV6-1 with TRBJ2-2; D not resolved. Germline V CDR1 and CDR2: MNHNS, SASEGT. This CDR3 is built from 18 residues. The V and J ends lost 6 bases and 4 bases respectively, with 24 bases between them. CDR3 DNA sequence: TGTGCCAGCAGCCCCTATCGATCTCCCGGCCGCGTCACCGGGGAGCTGTTTTTT. Amino acids: CASSPYRSPGRVTGELFF.

In this sample, this clonotype turned up many times. V and J are TRBV4-2 and TRBJ2-3; 12 nucleotides agree with TRBD2. CDR1 and CDR2 from the germline V gene are LGHNA and YNFKEQ. After removal of 4 bases from V and 0 bases from J, the junction contained 11 bases not matched to a gene. The CDR3 loop spans 19 amino acids. CDR3 DNA sequence: TGTGCCAGCAGCCCAAGATTTGGACTAGCGGGGACTAGCACAGATACGCAGTATTTT. Encoded protein: CASSPRFGLAGTSTDTQYF.

This clonotype was picked up many times. The rearrangement links TRBV29-1 to TRBJ2-5, with no clear D. V was pared by 6 bases and J by 5 bases, with 7 bases between. Germline CDR1 reads SQVTM; CDR2 reads ANQGSEA. The CDR3 has 10 amino acids. DNA for the CDR3: TGCAGCGTCGTACGGGAGACCCAGTACTTC. It translates to CSVVRETQYF.

The V gene is TRBV28, the J gene TRBJ2-1, with 10 bases identical to TRBD2. V was pared by 2 bases and J by 0 bases, with 10 bases of the junction left unmatched. The CDR3 contains 19 residues. The V gene's germline CDR1 is MDHEN and CDR2 SYDVKM. The DNA for the CDR3 is TGTGCCAGCAGTTTACCTTCTAGCGGGAGTGATAGCTCCTACAATGAGCAGTTCTTC. Its protein product is CASSLPSSGSDSSYNEQFF.

This clonotype has only a few counts. The chain couples TRBV24-1 to TRBJ2-5; TRBD1 aligns across 9 bases. Germline V lookup: CDR1 KGHDR, CDR2 SFDVKD. J was trimmed by 5 bases and V by 4 bases; bases with no gene match: 7. The CDR3 is 15 residues long. The CDR3 loop is CATSERDRAEETQYF. Written as DNA, the CDR3 is TGTGCCACCAGTGAACGGGACAGGGCAGAGGAGACCCAGTACTTC.

This chain links TRBV19 with TRBJ1-1; possible D gene TRBD1, 5 bases. The germline CDR1 and CDR2 sequences are LNHDA and SQIVND (reference sequence). V shed 6 bases and J shed 10 bases, with 42 bases lying between them. The CDR3 has 21 residues. In DNA, the CDR3 is TGTGCCAGTAGCGGCACTTCCTCAATAGTAGCCGGGGCGACGCGGCCCGGGGGAGCTTTCTTT. It yields the protein CASSGTSSIVAGATRPGGAFF.

The chain links TRBV19 to TRBJ2-1; 8 nucleotides match TRBD2. V was clipped by 2 bases and J by 2 bases; unmatched bases: 14. CDR1 is LNHDA and CDR2 is SQIVND in the germline V gene (reference sequence). The length of the CDR3 is 19 residues. CDR3 loop: CASSIIPWSSGPPYNEQFF. The CDR3 DNA reads as TGTGCCAGTAGTATAATTCCTTGGTCTAGCGGGCCACCCTACAATGAGCAGTTCTTC. Filled out from reference TRBV19 and TRBJ2-1, the complete variable domain reads DGGITQSPKYLFRKEGQNVTLSCEQNLNHDAMYWYRQDPGQGLRLIYYSQIVNDFQKGDIAEGYSVSREKKESFPLTVTSAQKNPTAFYLCASSIIPWSSGPPYNEQFFGPGTRLTVL.

The chain links TRBV7-2 to TRBJ2-1; 10 bases fit TRBD2. Trimming at V came to 5 bases and at J to 7 bases, leaving 8 bases not matched to a gene. Germline V CDR1 and CDR2: SGHTA, FQGNSA. The CDR3 is 15 residues long. The CDR3 reads CASSLIAGGKNEQFF. CDR3 DNA sequence: TGTGCCAGCAGCCTAATAGCGGGGGGAAAGAATGAGCAGTTCTTC.

The table lists this clonotype with many counts. The gene calls are TRBV29-1 and TRBJ1-1; the match to TRBD1 covers 8 bases. V shed 4 bases, J shed 4 bases, and the junction held 2 bases outside the gene matches. The CDR3 is made up of 12 amino acids. Germline-derived CDR1 and CDR2 are SQVTM and ANQGSEA. CDR3 sequence reads: CSVVTGGTEAFF. The CDR3 coding sequence is TGCAGCGTTGTAACAGGGGGCACTGAAGCTTTCTTT.

This clonotype has just a few counts. This rearrangement joins TRBV7-2 to TRBJ2-5; 9 bases are a match to TRBD2. The V gene end was trimmed by 3 bases and the J gene end by 11 bases; junction bases not matched to a gene: 13. Per the germline V gene, CDR1 is SGHTA and CDR2 is FQGNSA. The CDR3 is made up of 15 amino acids. DNA of the CDR3: TGTGCCAGCAGCTTGGGGCTGGGTAGCGGGAGAAAACAGTACTTC. Amino acid sequence: CASSLGLGSGRKQYF.

This clonotype was counted at least ten times. The J gene is TRBJ2-1, the V gene TRBV15, with 7 positions matching TRBD2. This CDR3 has 14 amino acids. The V gene end was trimmed by 8 bases and the J gene end by 3 bases; junction bases not matched to a gene: 7. Germline loops: CDR1 LNHNV, CDR2 YYDKDF (reference sequence). The CDR3: CATQTGLDYNEQFF. In DNA form, the CDR3 reads TGTGCCACCCAAACTGGACTAGACTACAATGAGCAGTTCTTC.